The 14 T cell receptor beta chains below were found in one sample sequenced in a study of cytomegalovirus exposure and HLA in healthy donors. With 60 Vbeta and 13 Jbeta primers, the PCR was carried out. This table comes from immunoSEQ multiplex PCR, and its TCRdb copy is limited to in-frame clones, with some not included. The sample records almost 95,000 clones, around 66% being singletons. What was sequenced was PBMCs. The receptors come from a man aged 25-45 years in good health and CMV-seronegative.

The chain couples TRBV19 to TRBJ2-1; possibly TRBD2 for D (5 bases). The CDR3 has 11 amino acids. The germline V and J ends were trimmed by 6 bases and 10 bases, with 10 bases remaining between them. Per germline, CDR1 LNHDA and CDR2 SQIVND (reference sequence). The DNA for the CDR3 is TGTGCCAGTAGCGACTACTCAGAGCAGTTCTTC. Residues: CASSDYSEQFF.

The chain joins TRBV30 to TRBJ1-2; D is ambiguous. CDR3 length equals 14 residues. Trimming removed 2 bases at V and 4 bases at J, with 14 bases between. The V gene's germline CDR1 is GTSNPN and CDR2 SVGIG (reference sequence). CDR3 sequence (DNA): TGTGCCTGGAGTATTCTAGGCCTTGGCTATGGCTACACCTTC. Translation: CAWSILGLGYGYTF. Full variable domain (outside the CDR3, taken from reference TRBV30 and TRBJ1-2): SQTIHQWPATLVQPVGSPLSLECTVEGTSNPNLYWYRQAAGRGLQLLFYSVGIGQISSEVPQNLSASRPQDRQFILSSKKLLLSDSGFYLCAWSILGLGYGYTFGSGTRLTVV.

The chain combines TRBV6-1 with TRBJ1-6; TRBD1 agrees at 9 bases. Germline trimming cut 7 bases from V and 9 bases from J; bases unmatched to any gene: 4. The germline gives CDR1 MNHNS, CDR2 SASEGT. The CDR3 runs 13 residues. CDR3 DNA: TGTGCCAGCATTGGGACAGGGATTTCACCCCTCCACTTT. This gives the protein CASIGTGISPLHF.

This chain connects TRBV19 to TRBJ1-5; D ambiguous. Per germline, CDR1 LNHDA and CDR2 SQIVND (reference sequence). Trimming took off 10 bases at V and 1 base at J, with 23 bases between the two ends. The CDR3 is made up of 17 amino acids. CDR3 nucleotides: TGTGCCACCCGGGATCGGGAGAATTTTAGGAGCAATCAGCCCCAGCATTTT. Its translation: CATRDRENFRSNQPQHF.

J is TRBJ2-2 and V is TRBV7-2; 14 positions agree with TRBD2. The V segment lost 2 bases and the J segment 4 bases; nucleotides outside the gene matches: 3. The CDR3 consists of 17 residues. Germline CDR1 SGHTA, CDR2 FQGNSA. DNA for the CDR3: TGTGCCAGCAGCTTATTGGGACTAGCGGGGGTCACCGGGGAGCTGTTTTTT. This encodes CASSLLGLAGVTGELFF.

This clone was observed a handful of times. The chain has TRBV29-1 and TRBJ1-2; 7 bases agree with TRBD1. The CDR3 consists of 13 residues. Per germline, CDR1 SQVTM and CDR2 ANQGSEA. The V and J ends lost 4 bases and 4 bases, in that order; junction bases with no gene match: 6. CDR3 nucleotides: TGCAGCGTTGTAGGGGGCCCCACCTATGGCTACACCTTC. Protein product: CSVVGGPTYGYTF.

This clone came up a few times. V and J are TRBV5-6 and TRBJ2-1, with unresolved D. Germline-derived CDR1 and CDR2 are SGHDT and YYEEEE. CDR3 length: 11 residues. Trimming left V 4 bases short and J 9 bases short, with 8 bases between. CDR3 sequence reads: CASSLGPEQFF. As DNA, the CDR3 is TGTGCCAGCAGCCTAGGTCCTGAGCAGTTCTTC.

This clone appeared a few times. The V call is TRBV7-6, the J call TRBJ1-1; tentative D call: TRBD1 (5 bases). CDR3 length: 19 amino acids. The germline gives CDR1 SGHVS, CDR2 FNYEAQ. Between the trimmed V and J ends, which lost 1 base and 4 bases, there was a span of 25 bases. DNA for the CDR3: TGTGCCAGCAGCTTAGAATCCTATGTCGGGAGCCCGAGGGGCACTGAAGCTTTCTTT. Translation gives CASSLESYVGSPRGTEAFF.

The CDR3 DNA reads TGTGCCAGCAGTGAAGAGGAGGGGGCGAATCAGCCCCAGCATTTT. It specifies CASSEEEGANQPQHF. The rearrangement uses TRBV2 and TRBJ1-5, with 7 nucleotides matching TRBD1. This CDR3 spans 15 amino acids. The V segment lost 1 base and the J segment 4 bases; nucleotides outside the gene matches: 4. In germline, CDR1 is SNHLY, CDR2 FYNNEI.

The rearrangement uses TRBV7-8 and TRBJ2-7, with 7 bases lining up with TRBD2. CDR1 is SGHVS and CDR2 is FQNEAQ in the germline V gene. The CDR3 sequence is 14 residues long. The trim removed 5 bases at V and 0 bases at J, leaving 4 bases unmatched. The CDR3 nucleotides read TGTGCCAGCAGCCCCCGGACTAGCTCCTACGAGCAGTACTTC. Translating gives CASSPRTSSYEQYF.

This sequence joins TRBV5-4 and TRBJ1-1; D perhaps matches TRBD1 (6 bases). The CDR3 runs to 12 residues. In germline, CDR1 is SGHNT, CDR2 YYREEE (reference sequence). The V gene lost 4 bases and the J gene lost 8 bases, with 12 bases spanning the gap. CDR3 amino acids: CASSLVGTEAFF. The CDR3 DNA follows: TGTGCCAGCAGCCTTGTTGGGACAGAAGCTTTCTTT.

The chain links TRBV27 to TRBJ1-6; possible D gene TRBD1, 6 bases. The CDR3 is 14 amino acids. The V end lost 5 bases, the J end lost 8 bases, and 13 bases lay between the germline ends. CDR1 MNHEY and CDR2 SMNVEV come from the germline V gene (reference sequence). The CDR3, as DNA: TGTGCCAGCAGTCTACAGGGTGTTTATTCACCCCTCCACTTT. Translating gives CASSLQGVYSPLHF.

This clone occurred a few times. The rearrangement joins TRBV5-1 to TRBJ1-1; weak D call: TRBD1 (5 bases). The length of the CDR3 is 15 residues. Germline V CDR1 and CDR2: SGHRS, YFSETQ. Trimming removed 0 bases from V and 1 base from J, with 10 bases in between. DNA for the CDR3: TGCGCCAGCAGCTTGGTTGACAGAAAGAACACTGAAGCTTTCTTT. Amino acid sequence: CASSLVDRKNTEAFF.

The chain uses TRBV19 and TRBJ1-5; D unclear. Germline V gene data show CDR1 as LNHDA and CDR2 as SQIVND (reference sequence). V dropped 6 bases and J dropped 4 bases, with 10 bases sitting between them. This CDR3 is 13 amino acids long. CDR3 region: CASSMKENQPQHF. The CDR3 DNA reads TGTGCCAGTAGCATGAAAGAGAATCAGCCCCAGCATTTT.